The table lists the clone carrying this T cell receptor beta chain with a few counts. The data derive from a study of T-cell reconstitution after alpha-beta-depleted transplantation in children. Unique molecular identifiers tagged the TCRbeta library. MiXCR, applied by TCRdb to the PCR reads, yields one record per CDR3 protein. The repertoire holds 450,000 to 700,000 distinct CDR3 sequences, 25% to 30% seen once, with 36% in the top ten. This clonotype originated in a boy younger than two with Wiskott-Aldrich syndrome, due to receive a stem cell transplant. The sample consisted of PBMCs, taken before TCRalphabeta/CD19-depleted stem cell transplant.

CDR3 sequence (DNA): TGCAGTGCCCAGTGGGGGACAGGGGGGTATTTCGAGCAGTACTTC. It translates to CSAQWGTGGYFEQYF. The rearrangement joins TRBV20-1 to TRBJ2-7, with 11 bases fitting TRBD1. V shed 6 bases, J shed 6 bases, and the junction held 13 bases outside the gene matches. Per germline, CDR1 DFQATT and CDR2 SNEGSKA (reference sequence). The CDR3 has 15 amino acids.